This entry lists 27 T cell receptor beta chains sequenced from one sample in a study of CXCR3-negative and CXCR3-positive naive CD8 T cells. Libraries were UMI-labeled 5' RACE TRB cDNA. TCRdb reprocessed the 5' RACE reads, keeping one entry per CDR3 protein, no DNA. Here the sample table reports around 140,000 distinct CDR3 sequences. Material for sequencing was naive CXCR3- CD8+ T cells from blood. The subset is: CD45RO-CCR7+CD27+CD95- naive CD8+ T cells lacking CXCR3 (TNR3-). These receptors all come from a human donor in good health. Some clones in this sample may be carry-over from other donors' samples.

CDR3 loop: CASSLAGAGTSYEQYF. The genes are TRBV5-1 and TRBJ2-7; TCRdb's D gene call, TRBD1, goes unchecked for lack of DNA. The CDR3 has 16 residues. Germline values: CDR1 SGHRS, CDR2 YFSETQ.

The chain carries TRBV20-1 and TRBJ2-7; TCRdb reports TRBD2, a call that lacks DNA to check it against. The germline CDR1 and CDR2 sequences are DFQATT and SNEGSKA (reference sequence). This CDR3 has 16 amino acids. CDR3 loop: CSAGGSLAGGPHEQYF.

The chain combines TRBV5-6 with TRBJ2-1; TCRdb picks TRBD2, but there is no DNA to check that call. Germline assignment: CDR1 SGHDT and CDR2 YYEEEE. CDR3 size: 14 residues. This chain's CDR3 is CASSLAASSGEQFF.

The chain employs TRBV5-1 and TRBJ2-7; with no DNA, the TCRdb D assignment of TRBD2 cannot be verified. This CDR3 has 15 residues. CDR1 is SGHRS, CDR2 YFSETQ, per germline. CDR3 sequence reads: CASSITSGRYGEQYF. The full variable domain, with the rest looked up from reference TRBV5-1 and TRBJ2-7, is KAGVTQTPRYLIKTRGQQVTLSCSPISGHRSVSWYQQTPGQGLQFLFEYFSETQRNKGNFPGRFSGRQFSNSRSEMNVSTLELGDSALYLCASSITSGRYGEQYFGPGTRLTVT.

The chain recombines TRBV7-9 with TRBJ1-6; TCRdb outputs TRBD1, but without DNA this stays unchecked. The germline CDR1 and CDR2 sequences are SEHNR and FQNEAQ (reference sequence). This CDR3 region has 20 residues. This CDR3 is CASSRDPGQSDSSYNSPLHF.

This chain uses TRBV5-1 with TRBJ2-7; the TCRdb D gene call, TRBD1, has no DNA to confirm it. Germline loops: CDR1 SGHRS, CDR2 YFSETQ. The CDR3 totals 15 residues. Here the CDR3 reads CASSLSRGDSYEQYF.

The chain uses TRBV6-5 and TRBJ2-5; the D gene TCRdb calls, TRBD1, cannot be checked with no DNA. The CDR3 sequence is 14 residues long. Germline loops: CDR1 MNHEY, CDR2 SVGAGI. The CDR3 loop is CASSASGAGETQYF.

V is TRBV28 and J is TRBJ1-5; TCRdb designates TRBD1, a call that cannot be tested without DNA. The CDR3 runs to 15 residues. Germline V gene sequence: CDR1 MDHEN, CDR2 SYDVKM. This CDR3 reads CASSLQGLGNQPQHF.

The chain combines TRBV11-2 with TRBJ2-1; TCRdb designates TRBD1, a call that cannot be tested without DNA. Germline values: CDR1 SGHAT, CDR2 FQNNGV. CDR3 length equals 14 residues. The chain's CDR3 is CASSLGGRAWEQFF.

The chain carries TRBV6-6 and TRBJ1-2; the D call of TRBD1 rests on TCRdb alone, since no DNA is present to check it. CDR3 length equals 12 residues. Germline values: CDR1 MNHNY, CDR2 SVGAGI (reference sequence). The CDR3 region is CASTGQIHGYTF.

V usage is TRBV28 and J usage is TRBJ2-1; without DNA, the TCRdb call of TRBD2 cannot be checked. The germline CDR1 and CDR2 sequences are MDHEN and SYDVKM. This CDR3 is built from 16 residues. CDR3 in amino acids: CASQSEDRTSYNEQFF. The entire variable domain, with the rest obtained from reference TRBV28 and TRBJ2-1, is as follows: DVKVTQSSRYLVKRTGEKVFLECVQDMDHENMFWYRQDPGLGLRLIYFSYDVKMKEKGDIPEGYSVSREKKERFSLILESASTNQTSMYLCASQSEDRTSYNEQFFGPGTRLTVL.

J is TRBJ2-1 and V is TRBV19; TCRdb's D call of TRBD2 is untestable without DNA. The CDR3 runs to 13 residues. CDR1 LNHDA and CDR2 SQIVND come from the germline V gene (reference sequence). The CDR3: CASSIGPGLEQFF.

V gene TRBV29-1 combines with J gene TRBJ1-1. CDR3 length: 13 amino acids. Looked up from germline, CDR1 is SQVTM and CDR2 is ANQGSEA. The CDR3 sequence is CSALGEGGTEAFF.

The chain carries TRBV7-6 and TRBJ2-1; the TCRdb call, TRBD1, lacks DNA for checking. The CDR3 is made up of 16 amino acids. CDR1 is SGHVS and CDR2 is FNYEAQ in the germline V gene. CDR3 sequence: CASSFDPGPRPDEQFF.

The V gene is TRBV29-1, the J gene TRBJ2-2; TCRdb's assignment of TRBD1 cannot be checked, as there is no DNA. The germline gives CDR1 SQVTM, CDR2 ANQGSEA. This CDR3 contains 14 residues. The CDR3 loop reads CSATGTGVPGELFF.

The J gene is TRBJ2-6, the V gene TRBV4-1. The germline V gene encodes CDR1 MGHRA and CDR2 YSYEKL. The CDR3 has 20 amino acids. CDR3 in amino acids: CASSQGPGPAYGSGANVLTF.

This chain connects TRBV29-1 to TRBJ2-1; without DNA, the TCRdb call of TRBD2 cannot be checked. The V gene's germline CDR1 is SQVTM and CDR2 ANQGSEA. The CDR3 contains 12 residues. The chain's CDR3 is CSGTSEYNEQFF.

The V gene is TRBV5-1, the J gene TRBJ1-2; checking the TCRdb D call of TRBD1 is not possible without DNA. CDR3 length equals 17 residues. In germline, CDR1 is SGHRS, CDR2 YFSETQ. The CDR3 loop is CASSLVPGQGHNYGYTF. Using reference TRBV5-1 and TRBJ1-2 for the parts outside the CDR3, the full variable domain is KAGVTQTPRYLIKTRGQQVTLSCSPISGHRSVSWYQQTPGQGLQFLFEYFSETQRNKGNFPGRFSGRQFSNSRSEMNVSTLELGDSALYLCASSLVPGQGHNYGYTFGSGTRLTVV.

The chain carries TRBV5-1 and TRBJ2-7; the TCRdb D gene call, TRBD2, has no DNA to confirm it. CDR1 and CDR2 (germline): SGHRS, YFSETQ. This CDR3 comprises 14 residues. CDR3 sequence reads: CASSSLAGGDEQYF.

The genes are TRBV5-4 and TRBJ2-7; lacking DNA, the TRBD1 call made by TCRdb goes unchecked. The CDR3 is 14 residues long. CDR1 is SGHNT and CDR2 is YYREEE in the germline V gene (reference sequence). This CDR3 is CASTLDRGVREQYF.

The chain has TRBV6-2 or TRBV6-3 and TRBJ2-7; TCRdb outputs TRBD2, but without DNA this stays unchecked. Germline CDR1 reads MNHEY; CDR2 reads SVGEGT. This CDR3 region has 13 residues. The CDR3 loop reads CASSYRDYDEQYF.

The genes are TRBV7-6 and TRBJ2-5; TCRdb calls TRBD1, which cannot be checked without DNA. The CDR3 runs 17 residues. Per the germline V gene, CDR1 is SGHVS and CDR2 is FNYEAQ. This CDR3 is CASSPPFGQLGQETQYF.

The genes are TRBV5-1 and TRBJ2-1; TCRdb names TRBD1, which stays unverified in the absence of DNA. Looked up from germline, CDR1 is SGHRS and CDR2 is YFSETQ. This CDR3 is 15 amino acids long. CDR3 in amino acids: CASRFAGQTLNEQFF.

The V call is TRBV20-1, the J call TRBJ2-7; TCRdb reports TRBD1, a call that lacks DNA to check it against. The germline CDR1 and CDR2 sequences are DFQATT and SNEGSKA (reference sequence). The CDR3 contains 15 residues. The CDR3 protein is CSARRQGWSSYEQYF.

The chain carries TRBV2 and TRBJ2-1; with no DNA, the TCRdb D assignment of TRBD1 cannot be verified. CDR3 size: 18 residues. Per the germline V gene, CDR1 is SNHLY and CDR2 is FYNNEI. Here the CDR3 reads CASSWTGPLQSSYNEQFF.

CDR3 protein: CASSPLAGALYEQYF. The chain joins TRBV6-5 to TRBJ2-7; the TCRdb D gene call, TRBD2, has no DNA to confirm it. In germline, CDR1 is MNHEY, CDR2 SVGAGI. This CDR3 spans 15 amino acids.

This chain links TRBV7-2 with TRBJ2-1. Germline CDR1 SGHTA, CDR2 FQGNSA. This CDR3 is 14 amino acids long. CDR3 sequence reads: CASSLDAGYNEQFF.